One T cell receptor (beta chain) is described in this entry. TCRdb's copy holds only in-frame clones and misses some; the assay was immunoSEQ multiplex PCR. The table includes roughly 390,000 clones, about 88% detected once. This entry is derived from a study of Ad26.COV2.S vaccination and SARS-CoV-2 variants. Study information: By the intramuscular route, Ad26.COV2.S was given once, or twice 56 days apart.

Germline CDR1 reads SGHAT; CDR2 reads FQNNGV. Unmatched junction bases numbered 12, after V lost 1 base and J lost 1 base. CDR3 length: 18 residues. Treatment: roughly 20 received Ad26.COV2.S at low or high dose, single or two shots; about five received placebo; per-sample allocation not given. Specimen acquisition occurred on day 63 following the initial vaccine or placebo injection. This clonotype was obtained from a person aged 18 to 65 who received the Ad26.COV2.S COVID-19 vaccine or a placebo. J is TRBJ2-7 and V is TRBV11-2; 8 nucleotides agree with TRBD1. The sequencing here drew on peripheral blood, taken in a trial of Ad26.COV2.S vaccine versus placebo. CDR3 bases: TGTGCCAGCAGCTTAGCTCCAACCTGGGACAGGTCATCCTACGAGCAGTACTTC. As protein: CASSLAPTWDRSSYEQYF.